This TCR beta chain was sequenced in a study of early T cells in non-severe SARS-CoV-2 infection. As for the study in general: With bulk RNA from unsorted whole blood as input, sequencing yielded unpaired chains.

This clonotype was counted ten times or more. TCRdb reanalysed the 5' RACE reads using MiXCR and keeps one entry per CDR3 protein. The sample contains tens of thousands of distinct CDR3 sequences, 8% to 10% of which appear only once. Sequencing used whole blood. The receptor was isolated from an adult who was a healthcare worker with PCR-confirmed SARS-CoV-2 infection or an uninfected control (not recorded which).

The DNA for the CDR3 is TGCAGCGTTGAAGATCTAAATACGCAGTATTTT. Protein sequence: CSVEDLNTQYF. The chain joins TRBV29-1 to TRBJ2-3; D remains ambiguous. V was cut by 0 bases and J by 7 bases, with 5 bases left in between. Germline CDR1 reads SQVTM; CDR2 reads ANQGSEA. This CDR3 has 11 amino acids.